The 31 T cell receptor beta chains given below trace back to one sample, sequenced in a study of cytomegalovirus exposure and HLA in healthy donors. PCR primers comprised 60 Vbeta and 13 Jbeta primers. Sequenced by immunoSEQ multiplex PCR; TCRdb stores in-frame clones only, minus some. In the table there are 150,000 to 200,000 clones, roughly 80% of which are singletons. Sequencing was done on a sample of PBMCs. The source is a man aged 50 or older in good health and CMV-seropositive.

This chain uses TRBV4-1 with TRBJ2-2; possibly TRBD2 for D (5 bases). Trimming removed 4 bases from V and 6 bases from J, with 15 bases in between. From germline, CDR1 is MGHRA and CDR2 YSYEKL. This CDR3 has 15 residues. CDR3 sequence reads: CASSRGSLNAGELFF. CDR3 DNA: TGCGCCAGCAGCCGAGGGAGTTTAAACGCCGGGGAGCTGTTTTTT.

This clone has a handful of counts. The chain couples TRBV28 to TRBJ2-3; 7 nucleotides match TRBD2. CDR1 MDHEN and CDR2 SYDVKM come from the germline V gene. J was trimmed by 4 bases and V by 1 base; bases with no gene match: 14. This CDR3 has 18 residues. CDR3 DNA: TGTGCCAGCAGTTTATACCCGGGGGGTGCGGGAGCGGCAGATACGCAGTATTTT. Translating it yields CASSLYPGGAGAADTQYF.

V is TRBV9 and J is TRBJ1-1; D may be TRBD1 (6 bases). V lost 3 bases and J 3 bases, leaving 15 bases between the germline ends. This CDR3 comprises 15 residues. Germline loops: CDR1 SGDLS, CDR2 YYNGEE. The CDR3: CASSAVSDRHTEAFF. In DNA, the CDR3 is TGTGCCAGCAGCGCAGTTTCCGACAGGCACACTGAAGCTTTCTTT.

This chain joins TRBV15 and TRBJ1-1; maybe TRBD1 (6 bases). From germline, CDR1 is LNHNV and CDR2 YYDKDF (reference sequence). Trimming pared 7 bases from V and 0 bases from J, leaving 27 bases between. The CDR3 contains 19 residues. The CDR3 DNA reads TGTGCCACCAAATGGGGGGGACGGGGGGCAAACAGTATGAACACTGAAGCTTTCTTT. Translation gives CATKWGGRGANSMNTEAFF.

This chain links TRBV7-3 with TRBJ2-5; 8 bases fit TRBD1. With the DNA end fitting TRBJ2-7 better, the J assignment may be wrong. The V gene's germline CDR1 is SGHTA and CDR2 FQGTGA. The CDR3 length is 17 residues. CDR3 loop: CASSLTGSARGLNEQYF. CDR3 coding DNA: TGTGCCAGCAGCTTAACGGGGAGTGCCAGGGGGCTAAACGAGCAGTACTTC.

CDR3 DNA sequence: TGTGCCATCAGCTCGGGGGGCGGGGATACGCAGTATTTT. Its protein product is CAISSGGGDTQYF. V usage is TRBV10-3 and J usage is TRBJ2-3; D possibly corresponds to TRBD2 (7 bases). The CDR3 is made up of 13 amino acids. V was shortened by 6 bases and J by 6 bases, with 13 bases between the two germline ends. Looked up from germline, CDR1 is ENHRY and CDR2 is SYGVKD.

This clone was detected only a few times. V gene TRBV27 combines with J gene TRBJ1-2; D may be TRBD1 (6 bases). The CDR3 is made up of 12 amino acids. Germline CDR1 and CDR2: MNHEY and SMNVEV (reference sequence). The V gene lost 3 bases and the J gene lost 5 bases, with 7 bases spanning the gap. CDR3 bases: TGTGCCAGCAGTTTTACAGGGTATGGCTACACCTTC. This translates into CASSFTGYGYTF.

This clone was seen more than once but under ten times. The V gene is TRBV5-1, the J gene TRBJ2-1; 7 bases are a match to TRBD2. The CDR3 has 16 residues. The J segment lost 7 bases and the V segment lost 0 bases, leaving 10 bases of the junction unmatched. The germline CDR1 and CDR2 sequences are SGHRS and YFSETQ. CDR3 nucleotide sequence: TGCGCCAGCAGCTTGGTTGGGGGAGGGCCCGGGAATGAGCAGTTCTTC. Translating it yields CASSLVGGGPGNEQFF.

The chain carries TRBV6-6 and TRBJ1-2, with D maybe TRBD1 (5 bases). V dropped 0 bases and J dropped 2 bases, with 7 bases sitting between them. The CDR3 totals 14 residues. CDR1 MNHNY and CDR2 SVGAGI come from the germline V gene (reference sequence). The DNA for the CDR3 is TGTGCCAGCAGTTACTCGTCAGGGAACTATGGCTACACCTTC. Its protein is CASSYSSGNYGYTF.

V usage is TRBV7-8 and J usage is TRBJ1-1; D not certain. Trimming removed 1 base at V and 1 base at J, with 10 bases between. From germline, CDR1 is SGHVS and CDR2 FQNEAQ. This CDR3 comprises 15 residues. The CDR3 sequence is CASSLVLGKNTEAFF. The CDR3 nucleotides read TGTGCCAGCAGCTTAGTGCTAGGCAAGAACACTGAAGCTTTCTTT.

The CDR3 nucleotides read TGTGCCAGCAGCCGGGACAGTTACCAAGAGACCCAGTACTTC. The encoded protein is CASSRDSYQETQYF. V is TRBV5-5 and J is TRBJ2-5; 7 bases line up with TRBD1. CDR1 is SGHKS, CDR2 YYEKEE, per germline (reference sequence). The CDR3 covers 14 residues. V was pared by 4 bases and J by 0 bases, with 3 bases of the junction left unmatched.

The CDR3, as DNA: TGTGCCAGCAGCTTGACAGGGGGCCAGGGTGGCTACACCTTC. It codes for CASSLTGGQGGYTF. V and J are TRBV5-4 and TRBJ1-2; 9 nucleotides match TRBD1. The V segment lost 1 base and the J segment 7 bases; nucleotides outside the gene matches: 5. CDR1 is SGHNT, CDR2 YYREEE, per germline (reference sequence). The CDR3 runs to 14 residues.

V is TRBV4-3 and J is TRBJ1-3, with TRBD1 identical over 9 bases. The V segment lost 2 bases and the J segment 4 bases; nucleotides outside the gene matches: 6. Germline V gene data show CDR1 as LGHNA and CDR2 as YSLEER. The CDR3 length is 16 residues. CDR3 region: CASSQMGGQGGNTIYF. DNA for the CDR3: TGCGCCAGCAGCCAAATGGGGGGACAGGGCGGAAACACCATATATTTT.

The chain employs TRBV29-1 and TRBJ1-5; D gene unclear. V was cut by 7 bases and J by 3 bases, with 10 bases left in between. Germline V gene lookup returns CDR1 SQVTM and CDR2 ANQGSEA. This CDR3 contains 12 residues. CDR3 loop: CSAQLNNQPQHF. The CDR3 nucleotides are TGCAGCGCTCAACTGAACAATCAGCCCCAGCATTTT. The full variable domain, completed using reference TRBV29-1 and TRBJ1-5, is SAVISQKPSRDICQRGTSLTIQCQVDSQVTMMFWYRQQPGQSLTLIATANQGSEATYESGFVIDKFPISRPNLTFSTLTVSNMSPEDSSIYLCSAQLNNQPQHFGDGTRLSIL.

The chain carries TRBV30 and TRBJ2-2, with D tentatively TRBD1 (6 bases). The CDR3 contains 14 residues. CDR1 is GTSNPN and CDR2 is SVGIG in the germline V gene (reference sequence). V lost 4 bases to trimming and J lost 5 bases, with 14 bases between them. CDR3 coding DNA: TGTGCCTGGACAACAGGGTTCCGGACCGGGGAGCTGTTTTTT. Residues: CAWTTGFRTGELFF.

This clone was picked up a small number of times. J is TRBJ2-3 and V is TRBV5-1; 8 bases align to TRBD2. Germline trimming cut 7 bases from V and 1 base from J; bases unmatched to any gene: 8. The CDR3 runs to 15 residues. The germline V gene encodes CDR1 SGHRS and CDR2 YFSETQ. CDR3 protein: CASGIAGSGTDTQYF. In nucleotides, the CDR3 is TGCGCCAGCGGAATAGCGGGATCGGGCACAGATACGCAGTATTTT.

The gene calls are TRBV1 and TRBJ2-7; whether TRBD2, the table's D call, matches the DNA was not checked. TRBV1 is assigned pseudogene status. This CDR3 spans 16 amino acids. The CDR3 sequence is CTSSHDSGLANYEQYF. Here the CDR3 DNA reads TGCACCAGCAGCCACGATAGCGGACTAGCGAACTACGAGCAGTACTTC.

The CDR3 is CASSRDSQSSEQYF. CDR3 coding DNA: TGTGCCAGTTCACGGGACTCCCAATCCAGCGAGCAGTACTTC. The J gene is TRBJ2-7, the V gene TRBV6-5; perhaps TRBD2 as D (6 bases). Germline CDR1 reads MNHEY; CDR2 reads SVGAGI. V lost 9 bases, J lost 6 bases, and 21 bases lay in between. The CDR3 sequence is 14 residues long.

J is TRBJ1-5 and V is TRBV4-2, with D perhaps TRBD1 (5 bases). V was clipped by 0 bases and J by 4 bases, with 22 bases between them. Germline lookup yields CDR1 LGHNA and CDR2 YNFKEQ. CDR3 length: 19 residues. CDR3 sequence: CASSQEHTSQGQTNQPQHF. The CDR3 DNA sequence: TGTGCCAGCAGCCAAGAGCATACCAGTCAGGGCCAAACGAATCAGCCCCAGCATTTT.

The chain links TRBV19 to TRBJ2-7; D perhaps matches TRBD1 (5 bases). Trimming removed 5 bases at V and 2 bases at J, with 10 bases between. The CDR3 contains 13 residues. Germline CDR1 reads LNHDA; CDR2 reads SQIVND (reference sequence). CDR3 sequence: CASSWGPAYEQYF. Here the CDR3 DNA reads TGTGCCAGTAGTTGGGGCCCTGCCTACGAGCAGTACTTC.

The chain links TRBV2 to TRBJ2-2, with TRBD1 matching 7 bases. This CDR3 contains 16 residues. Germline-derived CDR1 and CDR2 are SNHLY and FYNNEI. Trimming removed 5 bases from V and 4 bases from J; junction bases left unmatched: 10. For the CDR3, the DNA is TGTGCCAGCAGTTACCCGACAGGGATGAGCACCGGGGAGCTGTTTTTT. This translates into CASSYPTGMSTGELFF.

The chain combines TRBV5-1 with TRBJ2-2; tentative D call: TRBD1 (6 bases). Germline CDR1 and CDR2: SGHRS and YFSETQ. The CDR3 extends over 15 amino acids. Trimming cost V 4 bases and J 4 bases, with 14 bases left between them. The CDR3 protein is CASSPRTVPTGELFF. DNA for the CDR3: TGCGCCAGCAGCCCTCGGACAGTTCCCACCGGGGAGCTGTTTTTT.

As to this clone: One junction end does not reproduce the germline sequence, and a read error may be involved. CDR3 nucleotide sequence: TGCGTCAGCAGATCCTTGACAGGGTGGGTCTATGGCTACACCTTC. It translates to CVSRSLTGWVYGYTF. The rearrangement joins TRBV10-2 to TRBJ1-2; TRBD1 aligns across 7 bases. The CDR3 runs to 15 residues. Germline V gives CDR1 WSHSY, CDR2 SAAADI.

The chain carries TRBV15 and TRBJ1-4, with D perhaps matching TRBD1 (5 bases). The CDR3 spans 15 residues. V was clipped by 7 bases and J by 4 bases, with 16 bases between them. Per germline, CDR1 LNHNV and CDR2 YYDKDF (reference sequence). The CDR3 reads CATTISGGVNEKLFF. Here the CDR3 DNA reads TGTGCCACCACCATCTCTGGGGGGGTTAATGAAAAACTGTTTTTT.

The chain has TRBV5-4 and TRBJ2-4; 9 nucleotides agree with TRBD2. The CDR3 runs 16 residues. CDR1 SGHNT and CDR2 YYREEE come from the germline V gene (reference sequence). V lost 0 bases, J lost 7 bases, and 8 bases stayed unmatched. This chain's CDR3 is CASSLGGGAGGNIQYF. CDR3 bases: TGTGCCAGCAGCTTGGGCGGGGGGGCCGGCGGGAACATTCAGTACTTC.

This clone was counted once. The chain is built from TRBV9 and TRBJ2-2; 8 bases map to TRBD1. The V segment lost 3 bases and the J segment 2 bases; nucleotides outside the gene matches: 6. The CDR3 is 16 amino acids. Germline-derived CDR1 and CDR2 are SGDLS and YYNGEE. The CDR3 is CASSGQGAFNTGELFF. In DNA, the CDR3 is TGTGCCAGCAGCGGCCAGGGGGCCTTTAACACCGGGGAGCTGTTTTTT.

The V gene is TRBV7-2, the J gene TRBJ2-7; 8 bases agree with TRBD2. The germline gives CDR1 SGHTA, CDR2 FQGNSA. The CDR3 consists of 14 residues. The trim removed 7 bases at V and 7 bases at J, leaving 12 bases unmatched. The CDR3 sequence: CASTDNGGAREQYF. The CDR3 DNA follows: TGTGCCAGCACCGACAACGGGGGGGCTAGGGAGCAGTACTTC. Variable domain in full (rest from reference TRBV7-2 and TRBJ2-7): GAGVSQSPSNKVTEKGKDVELRCDPISGHTALYWYRQSLGQGLEFLIYFQGNSAPDKSGLPSDRFSAERTGGSVSTLTIQRTQQEDSAVYLCASTDNGGAREQYFGPGTRLTVT.

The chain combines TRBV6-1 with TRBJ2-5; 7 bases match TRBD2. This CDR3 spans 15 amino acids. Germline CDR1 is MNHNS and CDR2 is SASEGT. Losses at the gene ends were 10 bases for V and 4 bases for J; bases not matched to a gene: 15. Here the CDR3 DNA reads TGTGCCACCCGCCAAGCGGGGACCGGTAGAGAGACCCAGTACTTC. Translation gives CATRQAGTGRETQYF.

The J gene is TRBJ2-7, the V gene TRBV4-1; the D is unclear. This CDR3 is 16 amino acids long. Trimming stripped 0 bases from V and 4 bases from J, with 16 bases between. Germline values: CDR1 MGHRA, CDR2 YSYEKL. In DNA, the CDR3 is TGCGCCAGCAGCCAAGAAGTCTTAGGTCGGGTTTACGAGCAGTACTTC. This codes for CASSQEVLGRVYEQYF.

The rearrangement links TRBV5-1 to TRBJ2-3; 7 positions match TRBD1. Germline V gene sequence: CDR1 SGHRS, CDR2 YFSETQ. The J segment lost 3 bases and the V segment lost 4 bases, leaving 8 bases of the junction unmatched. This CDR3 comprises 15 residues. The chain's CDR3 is CASSAGDSLTDTQYF. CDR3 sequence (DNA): TGCGCCAGCAGCGCCGGGGACAGTTTGACAGATACGCAGTATTTT.

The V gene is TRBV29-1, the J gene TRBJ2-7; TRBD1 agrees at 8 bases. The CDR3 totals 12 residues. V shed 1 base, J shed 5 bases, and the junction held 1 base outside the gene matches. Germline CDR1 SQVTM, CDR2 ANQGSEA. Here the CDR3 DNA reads TGCAGCGTTGAAGGGACAGGGAACGAGCAGTACTTC. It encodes CSVEGTGNEQYF.